These T cell receptor beta chains were read from a single sample in a study of cytomegalovirus exposure and HLA in healthy donors. Some clones are missing from TCRdb's copy, which holds only in-frame ones; the method was immunoSEQ multiplex PCR. This table has roughly 150,000 clones, roughly four fifths appearing once. The source material was PBMCs. The receptor source for this set is a woman in her 40s in good health and CMV-seronegative. The conserved cysteine and the conserved F or W are not part of the CDR3 here. Only some rows state a clone size, as once, few, many or a class for expanded clones.

V gene	clone size	J gene	CDR3 length	CDR3 protein
TRBV7-9	few	TRBJ2-2	13	ASSSKSSNTGELF
TRBV27	once	TRBJ2-7	16	ASSPRPGTSGIFYEQY
TRBV10-3	.	TRBJ1-1	11	AISGQGGTEAF
TRBV28	.	TRBJ1-2	11	ASSRDSSYGYT
TRBV11-3	.	TRBJ2-3	15	ASSLAPGAGSTDTQY
TRBV30	.	TRBJ2-1	15	AWRGGVTGNPNNEQF
TRBV11-2	.	TRBJ1-1	13	ASSFPTGGGTEAF
TRBV7-2	.	TRBJ2-4	12	ASSLGLAKNIQY
TRBV7-8	.	TRBJ1-1	14	ASSLRRGGLNTEAF
TRBV4-2	.	TRBJ2-3	15	ASSQDTGLAGTDTQY
TRBV4-1	.	TRBJ2-5	13	ASSQETGYQETQY
TRBV19	.	TRBJ1-5	13	ATKEGQGTVQPQH